Each of the 20 T cell receptor beta chains below was sequenced from the same sample in a study of T cells in Graves' hyperthyroidism and ophthalmopathy. TCR beta CDR3 regions were amplified from RNA. TCR CDR3 underwent first-round RT-PCR with the HTBI primer set. TCRdb redid the calling of the multiplex PCR reads with MiXCR, one entry per CDR3 protein. The table shows approximately 590,000 distinct CDR3 sequences, with 46% occurring only once. Material for sequencing was peripheral blood or thyroid tissue (not recorded which). The receptor source for this set is a young woman with Graves' hyperthyroidism.

Details on this clonotype: A read error may account for a junction end that differs from germline. This chain joins TRBV5-1 and TRBJ1-1, with D tentatively TRBD1 (5 bases). This CDR3 comprises 13 residues. CDR1 and CDR2 (germline): SGHRS, YFSETQ. Here the CDR3 reads CAGSYRDGTEAFF. The DNA of the CDR3 is TGTGCCGGCAGCTACCGGGACGGCACTGAAGCTTTCTTT.

This clonotype was seen more than once but under ten times. The chain links TRBV24-1 to TRBJ1-5; no firm D call. This CDR3 comprises 15 residues. Germline-derived CDR1 and CDR2 are KGHDR and SFDVKD. Trimming removed 5 bases from V and 2 bases from J, with 12 bases in between. This CDR3 reads CATSGTGLGNQPQHF. CDR3 nucleotides: TGTGCCACCAGTGGAACGGGTCTCGGCAATCAGCCCCAGCATTTT.

This chain connects TRBV15 to TRBJ1-1; tentative D call: TRBD1 (5 bases). The CDR3 contains 12 residues. CDR1 and CDR2 (germline): LNHNV, YYDKDF (reference sequence). Trimming stripped 0 bases from V and 9 bases from J, with 8 bases between. The CDR3 DNA reads TGTGCCACCAGCAGAGATCGGGACCAAGCTTTCTTT. It encodes CATSRDRDQAFF.

This clonotype was picked up a small number of times. This chain links TRBV19 with TRBJ2-2; TRBD2 aligns across 7 bases. Per germline, CDR1 LNHDA and CDR2 SQIVND (reference sequence). The CDR3 runs to 15 residues. The V gene end was trimmed by 2 bases and the J gene end by 6 bases; junction bases not matched to a gene: 6. The CDR3, as DNA: TGTGCCAGTAGTATAAGGCGGGAGTTACCCGGGGAGCTGTTTTTT. As protein: CASSIRRELPGELFF. Filled out from reference TRBV19 and TRBJ2-2, the complete variable domain reads DGGITQSPKYLFRKEGQNVTLSCEQNLNHDAMYWYRQDPGQGLRLIYYSQIVNDFQKGDIAEGYSVSREKKESFPLTVTSAQKNPTAFYLCASSIRRELPGELFFGEGSRLTVL.

This clonotype occurred once. Given a much more abundant clone one base away, this may be a read error. The rearrangement joins TRBV9 to TRBJ1-1; a weak D match, TRBD1 (5 bases). The CDR3 totals 14 residues. CDR1 SGDLS and CDR2 YYNGEE come from the germline V gene. The CDR3 DNA reads as TGTGCCAGCACCATGGGTGGGATGGACACTGAAGCTTCCTTT. Amino acid sequence: CASTMGGMDTEASF.

The CDR3, as DNA: TGTGCCAGCAGTTTAGTTTGGACAGGGGCGAAGCTTCGGGAGACCCAGTACTTC. This codes for CASSLVWTGAKLRETQYF. J is TRBJ2-5 and V is TRBV12-3 or TRBV12-4, with 9 bases lining up with TRBD1. The V segment lost 1 base and the J segment 5 bases; nucleotides outside the gene matches: 14. The CDR3 totals 18 residues.

The chain carries TRBV29-1 and TRBJ1-1; TRBD1 agrees at 10 bases. CDR3 length: 13 amino acids. V lost 7 bases, J lost 7 bases, and 9 bases stayed unmatched. Germline V gives CDR1 SQVTM, CDR2 ANQGSEA. The CDR3 loop reads CSAAGTGAVEAFF. The CDR3 coding sequence is TGCAGCGCAGCCGGGACAGGGGCGGTTGAAGCTTTCTTT.

This clonotype was seen ten or more times. The chain has TRBV2 and TRBJ1-2; TRBD1 aligns across 10 bases. V lost 6 bases, J lost 3 bases, and 4 bases stayed unmatched. The germline CDR1 and CDR2 sequences are SNHLY and FYNNEI. The CDR3 runs 14 residues. CDR3 residues: CASSAGTGDYGYTF. The CDR3 region has the DNA TGTGCCAGCAGCGCCGGGACAGGGGACTATGGCTACACCTTC.

This clonotype was detected many times. The J gene is TRBJ1-5, the V gene TRBV19; a possible D gene is TRBD1 (6 bases). Per the germline V gene, CDR1 is LNHDA and CDR2 is SQIVND (reference sequence). With 4 bases removed from V and 4 bases from J, the gap between germline ends came to 14 bases. This CDR3 spans 15 amino acids. CDR3 sequence reads: CASSRRTVRNQPQHF. The CDR3 DNA reads as TGTGCCAGTAGTAGGAGGACAGTACGGAATCAGCCCCAGCATTTT.

This clonotype came up a few times. The chain has TRBV2 and TRBJ1-1, with TRBD1 matching 7 bases. Germline V CDR1 and CDR2: SNHLY, FYNNEI. The CDR3 totals 15 residues. Trimming took 4 bases from V and 1 from J; bases not matched to a gene: 6. CDR3 DNA sequence: TGTGCCAGCAGTGTGCCCGGGACAGAGAACACTGAAGCTTTCTTT. This gives the protein CASSVPGTENTEAFF.

This clonotype was observed many times. V and J are TRBV7-2 and TRBJ2-7, with D unresolved. In germline, CDR1 is SGHTA, CDR2 FQGNSA. Trimming removed 0 bases at V and 6 bases at J, with 9 bases between. The CDR3 is 13 amino acids. As DNA, the CDR3 is TGTGCCAGCAGCTTAGCCCGGGTTTCCGAGCAGTACTTC. Translating gives CASSLARVSEQYF.

Remarks on this clonotype: Mismatch with germline at one junction end may stem from a read error. This sequence joins TRBV12-3 or TRBV12-4 and TRBJ1-1; D is perhaps TRBD1 (6 bases). The CDR3 runs 13 residues. CDR3 DNA: TGTGCCAGCAGGGACAGATTGAACGCTGAAGCTTTCTTT. Translated: CASRDRLNAEAFF.

This clonotype has a handful of counts. Possible read error: a much larger clone is one base away. V and J are TRBV11-2 and TRBJ1-1; D gene uncertain. V was trimmed by 6 bases and J by 8 bases, leaving 16 bases between them. Germline CDR1 SGHAT, CDR2 FQNNGV. This CDR3 contains 13 residues. The CDR3 nucleotides read TGTGCCAGCAGTCGCGGCCTGGAGGTGGAAGCTTTCTTT. Translated, it gives CASSRGLEVEAFF.

This clonotype was observed a handful of times. CDR3: CASSSTTWGFYNSPLHF. The CDR3 nucleotides are TGTGCCAGCAGCTCGACAACGTGGGGATTCTATAATTCACCCCTCCACTTT. The chain uses TRBV7-2 and TRBJ1-6; D not certain. Germline-derived CDR1 and CDR2 are SGHTA and FQGNSA. V was shortened by 4 bases and J by 3 bases, with 16 bases between the two germline ends. The CDR3 has 17 amino acids.

DNA of the CDR3: TGTGCCAGCAGCTTAGTAGGGAGCGCGGGAGAGGTTAACTACGAGCAGTACTTC. It specifies CASSLVGSAGEVNYEQYF. The chain is built from TRBV11-1 and TRBJ2-7; 7 bases are shared with TRBD2. CDR1 and CDR2 (germline): SGHAT, FQDESV (reference sequence). J lost 3 bases, V lost 1 base, and 15 bases had no gene match. This CDR3 has 18 amino acids. Full variable domain (missing parts from reference TRBV11-1 and TRBJ2-7): EAEVAQSPRYKITEKSQAVAFWCDPISGHATLYWYRQILGQGPELLVQFQDESVVDDSQLPKDRFSAERLKGVDSTLKIQPAELGDSAMYLCASSLVGSAGEVNYEQYFGPGTRLTVT.

This clonotype was observed a handful of times. The rearrangement uses TRBV5-1 and TRBJ1-1, with no clear D. The CDR3 totals 12 residues. Trimming cost V 7 bases and J 1 base, with 8 bases left between them. Per the germline V gene, CDR1 is SGHRS and CDR2 is YFSETQ. Written as DNA, the CDR3 is TGCGCCAGCCGCCTGGGGAACACTGAAGCTTTCTTT. Its protein is CASRLGNTEAFF.

The sample holds many counts of this clonotype. The CDR3 sequence is CASSHGAQEQYF. CDR3 in DNA: TGTGCCAGCAGCCACGGGGCGCAGGAGCAGTACTTC. The J gene is TRBJ2-7, the V gene TRBV7-9; tentatively, D is TRBD1 or TRBD2 (5 bases each). This CDR3 has 12 amino acids. CDR1 is SEHNR and CDR2 is FQNEAQ in the germline V gene (reference sequence). Trimming took off 5 bases at V and 7 bases at J, with 12 bases between the two ends.

The rearrangement links TRBV25-1 to TRBJ1-2; D ambiguous. V was pared by 3 bases and J by 2 bases, with 10 bases between. Germline-derived CDR1 and CDR2 are MGHDK and SYGVNS. The CDR3 length is 14 residues. The CDR3 DNA is TGTGCCAGCAGTGACCCCGGACTCAACTATGGCTACACCTTC. Amino acid sequence: CASSDPGLNYGYTF.

The chain links TRBV9 to TRBJ2-7; perhaps TRBD2 as D (6 bases). The CDR3 loop spans 15 amino acids. V was cut by 3 bases and J by 2 bases, with 15 bases left in between. Germline CDR1 and CDR2: SGDLS and YYNGEE. This CDR3 reads CASSESAGFTYEQYF. The CDR3 nucleotides are TGTGCCAGCAGCGAGAGCGCGGGATTTACCTACGAGCAGTACTTC.

About this clonotype itself: This CDR3 fails to terminate in the conserved phenylalanine or tryptophan, so it likely reflects a read error. The DNA is left out, because the CDR3 cannot be placed on it with certainty; the CDR3 is given as TCRdb lists it. The gene calls are TRBV7-6 and TRBJ2-7; TRBD2 reflects the table's D call only, with no check against the DNA. A total of 10 residues make up the CDR3, ends included. The germline gives CDR1 SGHVS, CDR2 FNYEAQ. The CDR3 region is CASSSPRQAG.